One sample yielded the 27 T cell receptor beta chains listed below, sequenced in a study of response to subunit inactivated influenza vaccine. TCRdb reprocessed the RT-PCR reads with MiXCR, giving one entry per CDR3 protein. Of over 400,000 distinct CDR3 sequences in the sample, approximately 10% were seen once. Sequencing was performed on PBMCs from blood, taken about 40 days after vaccination. These receptors were obtained from a man aged 45-65 years who received an inactivated influenza vaccine.

As to this clonotype: Being one base from a much bigger clone, this may be a read error. The rearrangement joins TRBV5-1 to TRBJ2-7, with 9 bases matching TRBD1. The tail of the sequence fits TRBJ2-1 better, so the J call may be wrong. Germline lookup yields CDR1 SGHRS and CDR2 YFSETQ. This CDR3 contains 14 residues. CDR3 in amino acids: CASSSGTGSHEQFF. CDR3 in DNA: TGCGCCAGCAGCTCTGGGACAGGGTCTCACGAGCAGTTCTTC.

This clonotype was seen many times. J is TRBJ2-7 and V is TRBV6-1, with D perhaps matching TRBD1 (6 bases). Looked up from germline, CDR1 is MNHNS and CDR2 is SASEGT. V was trimmed by 1 base and J by 3 bases, leaving 10 bases between them. The CDR3 totals 14 residues. CDR3: CASSEVWGHYEQYF. CDR3 nucleotides: TGTGCCAGCAGTGAAGTCTGGGGGCACTACGAGCAGTACTTC.

This clonotype appeared a few times. This sequence joins TRBV24-1 and TRBJ2-5, with D perhaps TRBD2 (6 bases). The CDR3 is made up of 16 amino acids. The V gene lost 4 bases and the J gene lost 5 bases, with 19 bases spanning the gap. Germline V gene lookup returns CDR1 KGHDR and CDR2 SFDVKD. The CDR3 coding sequence is TGTGCCACCAGTGACCCCCGCGGGGCTCATTTCGAGACCCAGTACTTC. Translated, it gives CATSDPRGAHFETQYF.

V is TRBV2 and J is TRBJ2-3, with TRBD2 as a possible D gene (6 bases). The CDR3 covers 13 residues. CDR1 is SNHLY, CDR2 FYNNEI, per germline. Trimming removed 7 bases from V and 2 bases from J, with 10 bases in between. CDR3 sequence reads: CASKGGTTDTQYF. DNA of the CDR3: TGTGCCAGCAAGGGCGGGACCACAGATACGCAGTATTTT.

This clonotype has more than one count but fewer than ten. The chain has TRBV6-2 or TRBV6-3 and TRBJ2-7, with D hard to call. Germline V lookup: CDR1 MNHEY, CDR2 SVGEGT. V lost 6 bases to trimming and J lost 3 bases, with 12 bases between them. The CDR3 contains 13 residues. In DNA form, the CDR3 reads TGTGCCAGCAGAACTGCCGGTTTCTACGAGCAGTACTTC. Amino acids: CASRTAGFYEQYF.

V usage is TRBV7-2 and J usage is TRBJ2-7; tentatively, D is TRBD2 (5 bases). Germline V lookup: CDR1 SGHTA, CDR2 FQGNSA. The CDR3 totals 15 residues. The V and J ends lost 6 bases and 1 base respectively, with 16 bases between them. CDR3 nucleotide sequence: TGTGCCAGCAGGAAAGGAGGAATCGAGTCCTACGAGCAGTACTTC. Translating gives CASRKGGIESYEQYF.

This clonotype was recorded at least ten times. The chain uses TRBV29-1 and TRBJ2-7, with 7 nucleotides matching TRBD1. The length of the CDR3 is 13 residues. The J segment lost 7 bases and the V segment lost 7 bases, leaving 13 bases of the junction unmatched. Germline-derived CDR1 and CDR2 are SQVTM and ANQGSEA. CDR3 region: CSGTETGVGEQYF. CDR3 bases: TGCAGCGGAACTGAAACAGGGGTCGGGGAGCAGTACTTC.

This clonotype appeared a few times. The chain employs TRBV20-1 and TRBJ1-1, with D possibly TRBD1 on 5 matching bases. V was pared by 5 bases and J by 1 base, with 20 bases between. This CDR3 contains 16 residues. CDR1 and CDR2 from the germline V gene are DFQATT and SNEGSKA (reference sequence). The CDR3 DNA reads TGCAGTGCTGTGGAGGAGGGGCGGGGGAGGAACACTGAAGCTTTCTTT. This translates into CSAVEEGRGRNTEAFF.

This sequence joins TRBV28 and TRBJ2-5; the D gene is possibly TRBD2 (5 bases). Germline assignment: CDR1 MDHEN and CDR2 SYDVKM. V was trimmed by 3 bases and J by 5 bases, leaving 16 bases between them. This CDR3 has 15 amino acids. The CDR3 sequence is CASSFETGRVETQYF. The CDR3 bases are TGTGCCAGCAGTTTCGAAACGGGAAGGGTGGAGACCCAGTACTTC.

There are a few counts of this clonotype. CDR3 bases: TGCAGTGCTAGAGCGCGTCGGGAGGGCCCCTACGAGCAGTACTTC. Amino acids: CSARARREGPYEQYF. The chain carries TRBV20-1 and TRBJ2-7; TRBD2 matches at 8 bases. Germline V CDR1 and CDR2: DFQATT, SNEGSKA (reference sequence). The CDR3 is 15 amino acids. J lost 2 bases, V lost 1 base, and 7 bases had no gene match.

This clonotype was observed many times. This sequence joins TRBV7-3 and TRBJ2-3; possible D gene TRBD1, 6 bases. The V gene's germline CDR1 is SGHTA and CDR2 FQGTGA. V lost 3 bases and J lost 0, with 10 bases in between. The CDR3 has 15 residues. Here the CDR3 reads CASSFGTSSTDTQYF. The DNA of the CDR3 is TGTGCCAGCAGCTTTGGGACATCTAGCACAGATACGCAGTATTTT.

This clonotype was picked up many times. This chain joins TRBV5-1 and TRBJ1-1; 8 bases map to TRBD1. V lost 1 base, J lost 0 bases, and 5 bases stayed unmatched. Germline assignment: CDR1 SGHRS and CDR2 YFSETQ. The CDR3 is 16 amino acids. The DNA for the CDR3 is TGCGCCAGCAGCTTGTCACAGGGGGTGCTGAACACTGAAGCTTTCTTT. Translation gives CASSLSQGVLNTEAFF.

This clonotype was seen a few times. The V and J genes are TRBV4-3 and TRBJ1-6; the D is unclear. V was shortened by 3 bases and J by 0 bases, with 9 bases between the two germline ends. Germline CDR1 reads LGHNA; CDR2 reads YSLEER. This CDR3 contains 16 residues. CDR3 nucleotides: TGCGCCAGCAGCCACCGGACTGTCTCCTATAATTCACCCCTCCACTTT. Protein: CASSHRTVSYNSPLHF.

This clonotype was seen a handful of times. V usage is TRBV7-9 and J usage is TRBJ1-5, with no clear D. Looked up from germline, CDR1 is SEHNR and CDR2 is FQNEAQ (reference sequence). This CDR3 is 13 amino acids long. Trimming stripped 0 bases from V and 7 bases from J, with 7 bases between. CDR3 protein: CASSLAEWQPQHF. In DNA, the CDR3 is TGTGCCAGCAGCTTAGCCGAGTGGCAGCCCCAGCATTTT.

V is TRBV20-1 and J is TRBJ2-5; the D gene is possibly TRBD2 (6 bases). Per the germline V gene, CDR1 is DFQATT and CDR2 is SNEGSKA (reference sequence). There are 16 residues in the CDR3. V shed 1 base and J shed 1 base, with 16 bases lying between them. The chain's CDR3 is CSARVVAEGLQETQYF. DNA of the CDR3: TGCAGTGCTAGAGTGGTAGCGGAGGGGCTCCAAGAGACCCAGTACTTC.

This clonotype showed up just a few times. The J gene is TRBJ1-1, the V gene TRBV10-3; maybe TRBD1 (5 bases). From germline, CDR1 is ENHRY and CDR2 SYGVKD. The CDR3 is 13 amino acids. V was pared by 6 bases and J by 1 base, with 9 bases between. For the CDR3, the DNA is TGTGCCATCAGGTCCGACAGGAACACTGAAGCTTTCTTT. It codes for CAIRSDRNTEAFF.

This clonotype turned up a few times. V gene TRBV9 combines with J gene TRBJ2-5; tentative D call: TRBD1 (5 bases). V dropped 4 bases and J dropped 4 bases, with 20 bases sitting between them. Germline V CDR1 and CDR2: SGDLS, YYNGEE. The CDR3 length is 16 residues. The CDR3 protein is CASSSGSAPRGETQYF. CDR3 DNA: TGTGCCAGCAGCTCAGGCTCAGCGCCAAGGGGAGAGACCCAGTACTTC.

Only a few counts were recorded for this clonotype. This chain connects TRBV12-3 or TRBV12-4 to TRBJ2-7; 7 bases match TRBD2. With V trimmed by 5 bases and J by 3 bases, 4 bases remained unmatched. The CDR3 extends over 13 amino acids. The CDR3 DNA sequence: TGTGCCAGCAGTCGGGGACTATACTACGAGCAGTACTTC. Its translation: CASSRGLYYEQYF.

This clonotype was recorded a few times. The chain recombines TRBV9 with TRBJ1-1; D is unresolved. The germline V and J ends were trimmed by 0 bases and 9 bases, with 6 bases remaining between them. This CDR3 region has 11 residues. Germline V gene sequence: CDR1 SGDLS, CDR2 YYNGEE. This CDR3 is CASSVGTKAFF. CDR3 sequence (DNA): TGTGCCAGCAGCGTAGGGACTAAAGCTTTCTTT.

This rearrangement joins TRBV20-1 to TRBJ2-3, with 10 bases matching TRBD2. CDR3 length equals 15 residues. J lost 2 bases, V lost 3 bases, and 5 bases had no gene match. Germline V gene sequence: CDR1 DFQATT, CDR2 SNEGSKA (reference sequence). The CDR3 region is CSARATSGNTDTQYF. In nucleotides, the CDR3 is TGCAGTGCTAGGGCAACTAGCGGGAACACAGATACGCAGTATTTT.

In its sample, this clonotype was seen a few times. The chain links TRBV10-1 to TRBJ2-1; D is ambiguous. Germline-derived CDR1 and CDR2 are WNHNN and SYGVQD (reference sequence). V shed 4 bases and J shed 7 bases, with 11 bases lying between them. The CDR3 is 13 amino acids. CDR3 residues: CASSGAIPNEQFF. CDR3 DNA sequence: TGCGCCAGCAGTGGGGCAATCCCTAATGAGCAGTTCTTC.

This clonotype was detected ten times or more. The rearrangement links TRBV10-3 to TRBJ2-7; 9 bases are shared with TRBD1. Germline lookup yields CDR1 ENHRY and CDR2 SYGVKD. Trimming took 2 bases from V and 5 from J; bases not matched to a gene: 7. The CDR3 runs to 15 residues. For the CDR3, the DNA is TGTGCCATCAGTGAGACCGGGACAGGGCTGGACGAGCAGTACTTC. It encodes CAISETGTGLDEQYF.

The chain recombines TRBV6-2 or TRBV6-3 with TRBJ1-6, with 8 bases identical to TRBD1. Trimming took 2 bases from V and 7 from J; bases not matched to a gene: 1. The CDR3 totals 14 residues. The V gene's germline CDR1 is MNHEY and CDR2 SVGEGT. CDR3 in amino acids: CASSYTGGNSPLHF. DNA for the CDR3: TGTGCCAGCAGTTACACAGGGGGAAATTCACCCCTCCACTTT.

For this clonotype: Since a much larger clone is just one base distant, this may be a read error. The chain carries TRBV28 and TRBJ1-5; the D gene is possibly TRBD1 (6 bases). The CDR3 has 16 amino acids. V gave up 7 bases and J gave up 6 bases, with 22 bases separating them. Per the germline V gene, CDR1 is MDHEN and CDR2 is SYDVKM. CDR3 in DNA: TGTGCCAGCACTTTTGGGTTGGGGGCGCGAGGTCAGCCCCAGCATTTT. Translation: CASTFGLGARGQPQHF.

The rearrangement links TRBV4-2 to TRBJ2-7; TRBD2 agrees at 10 bases. Per the germline V gene, CDR1 is LGHNA and CDR2 is YNFKEQ. This CDR3 has 18 amino acids. Trimming removed 3 bases from V and 2 bases from J; junction bases left unmatched: 13. CDR3 loop: CASSQVHSSGSPPYEQYF. Here the CDR3 DNA reads TGTGCCAGCAGCCAGGTCCACTCTAGCGGGAGTCCCCCCTACGAGCAGTACTTC.

This clonotype has just a few counts. DNA for the CDR3: TGCGCCAGCAGCCATCCGGGGCGCAATCAGCCCCAGCATTTT. This sequence encodes CASSHPGRNQPQHF. The chain carries TRBV4-1 and TRBJ1-5; D perhaps matches TRBD1 (5 bases). V lost 3 bases and J lost 2, with 8 bases in between. Germline-derived CDR1 and CDR2 are MGHRA and YSYEKL. The CDR3 sequence is 14 residues long.

This clonotype was observed a handful of times. The V call is TRBV19, the J call TRBJ1-1; 9 bases match TRBD1. Germline assignment: CDR1 LNHDA and CDR2 SQIVND (reference sequence). J was trimmed by 3 bases and V by 4 bases; bases with no gene match: 12. The CDR3 has 17 residues. CDR3 amino acids: CASSTDRGPYLDTEAFF. In DNA form, the CDR3 reads TGTGCCAGTAGTACGGACAGGGGACCGTATCTCGACACTGAAGCTTTCTTT.